A single sample is the source of the 8 T cell receptor beta chains below, sequenced in a study of post-analysis software for immune sequencing data. General study results and limits: There were five TRBV segments more frequent in patients than controls, and TRBV5-6, TRBV5-1 and TRBV20-1 were among them.

Prepared TCR beta cDNA libraries contained unique molecular identifiers. One entry per CDR3 protein results from TCRdb running MiXCR on the PCR reads. Of approximately 440,000 distinct CDR3 sequences in the sample, roughly 46% were seen once. The antigens these receptors bind are not known. The specimen was blood. The receptor source for this set is a girl aged 5-17 years with multiple sclerosis.

This clonotype was detected a few times. The chain recombines TRBV20-1 with TRBJ1-5; possible D gene TRBD1, 5 bases. Looked up from germline, CDR1 is DFQATT and CDR2 is SNEGSKA (reference sequence). V was pared by 0 bases and J by 11 bases, with 20 bases between. CDR3 length: 15 amino acids. The CDR3 nucleotides read TGCAGTGCTAGAGATCCGGGGACGGGGGATGGGGCCCAGCATTTT. Its protein product is CSARDPGTGDGAQHF.

The chain is built from TRBV10-3 and TRBJ1-2; 9 positions agree with TRBD1. Germline V gene lookup returns CDR1 ENHRY and CDR2 SYGVKD. The V segment lost 11 bases and the J segment 7 bases; nucleotides outside the gene matches: 11. This CDR3 contains 13 residues. The CDR3 DNA reads as TGTGCCGGTCAAAGGACAGGGGTGGCTGGCTACACCTTC. Its translation: CAGQRTGVAGYTF.

The sample holds a few counts of this clonotype. The chain is built from TRBV20-1 and TRBJ2-1, with TRBD2 as a possible D gene (6 bases). Trimming cost V 3 bases and J 5 bases, with 14 bases left between them. Looked up from germline, CDR1 is DFQATT and CDR2 is SNEGSKA (reference sequence). The CDR3 consists of 14 residues. CDR3 residues: CSASRGTFDNEQFF. CDR3 DNA sequence: TGCAGTGCTAGTCGGGGGACTTTTGACAATGAGCAGTTCTTC.

Only a few counts were recorded for this clonotype. The chain combines TRBV20-1 with TRBJ2-7; possible D gene TRBD1, 8 bases. The CDR3 runs 14 residues. Trimming took 7 bases from V and 2 from J, leaving 18 bases between them. From germline, CDR1 is DFQATT and CDR2 SNEGSKA (reference sequence). The CDR3 loop reads CSGEGTGVPYEQYF. DNA of the CDR3: TGCAGTGGGGAGGGGACAGGAGTTCCCTACGAGCAGTACTTC.

In its sample, this clonotype was seen a few times. The chain has TRBV2 and TRBJ2-2, with 14 bases matching TRBD2. The germline CDR1 and CDR2 sequences are SNHLY and FYNNEI. The ends lost 4 bases at V and 7 bases at J; junction bases unmatched: 14. CDR3 length: 19 residues. This chain's CDR3 is CASSVSQSGLAGGYGELFF. CDR3 nucleotides: TGTGCCAGCAGTGTGAGCCAATCTGGACTAGCGGGAGGATACGGGGAGCTGTTTTTT.

This clonotype was detected a few times. The genes are TRBV10-3 and TRBJ1-2; D not certain. The CDR3 sequence is 14 residues long. With 0 bases removed from V and 7 bases from J, the gap between germline ends came to 12 bases. Germline assignment: CDR1 ENHRY and CDR2 SYGVKD. The chain's CDR3 is CAISESKWAVGYTF. The CDR3, as DNA: TGTGCCATCAGTGAGTCGAAGTGGGCTGTTGGCTACACCTTC.

This clonotype was seen a handful of times. The chain is built from TRBV29-1 and TRBJ1-1; possible D gene TRBD1, 6 bases. The germline V gene has CDR1 SQVTM and CDR2 ANQGSEA. The CDR3 length is 13 residues. V lost 6 bases to trimming and J lost 0 bases, with 11 bases between them. The DNA for the CDR3 is TGCAGCGTGGGGGGCTCCATGAACACTGAAGCTTTCTTT. It is translated as CSVGGSMNTEAFF.

This clonotype occurred a few times. The J gene is TRBJ2-7, the V gene TRBV11-2; no firm D call. The germline V and J ends were trimmed by 4 bases and 1 base, with 11 bases remaining between them. CDR1 is SGHAT, CDR2 FQNNGV, per germline. This CDR3 is built from 14 residues. This CDR3 is CASSYLETSYEQYF. In nucleotides, the CDR3 is TGTGCCAGCAGCTACTTAGAGACATCCTACGAGCAGTACTTC. Based on the CDR3 plus reference TRBV11-2 and TRBJ2-7, the full variable domain is EAGVAQSPRYKIIEKRQSVAFWCNPISGHATLYWYQQILGQGPKLLIQFQNNGVVDDSQLPKDRFSAERLKGVDSTLKIQPAKLEDSAVYLCASSYLETSYEQYFGPGTRLTVT.